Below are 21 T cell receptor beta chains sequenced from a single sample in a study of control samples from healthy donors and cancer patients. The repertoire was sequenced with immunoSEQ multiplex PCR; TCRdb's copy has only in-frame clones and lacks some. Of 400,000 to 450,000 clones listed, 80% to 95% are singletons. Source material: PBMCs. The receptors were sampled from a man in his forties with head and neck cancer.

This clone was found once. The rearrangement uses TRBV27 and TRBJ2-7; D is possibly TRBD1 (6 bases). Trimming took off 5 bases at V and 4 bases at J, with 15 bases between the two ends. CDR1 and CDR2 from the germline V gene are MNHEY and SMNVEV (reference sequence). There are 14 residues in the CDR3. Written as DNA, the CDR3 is TGTGCCAGCAGTCTAGGGGGATCGGCTTACGAGCAGTACTTC. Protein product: CASSLGGSAYEQYF.

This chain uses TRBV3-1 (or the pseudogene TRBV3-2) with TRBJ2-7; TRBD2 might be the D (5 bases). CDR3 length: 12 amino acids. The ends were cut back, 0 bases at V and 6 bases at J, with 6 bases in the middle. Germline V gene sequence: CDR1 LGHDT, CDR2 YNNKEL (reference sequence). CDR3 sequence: CASSQETSEQYF. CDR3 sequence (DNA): TGTGCCAGCAGCCAAGAAACTAGCGAGCAGTACTTC.

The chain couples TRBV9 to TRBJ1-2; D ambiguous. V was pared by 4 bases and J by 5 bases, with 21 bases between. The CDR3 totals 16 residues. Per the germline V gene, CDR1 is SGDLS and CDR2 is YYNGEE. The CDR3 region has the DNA TGTGCCAGCAGCCCAGCCCGAGCAGGAGGAGTATATGGCTACACCTTC. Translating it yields CASSPARAGGVYGYTF.

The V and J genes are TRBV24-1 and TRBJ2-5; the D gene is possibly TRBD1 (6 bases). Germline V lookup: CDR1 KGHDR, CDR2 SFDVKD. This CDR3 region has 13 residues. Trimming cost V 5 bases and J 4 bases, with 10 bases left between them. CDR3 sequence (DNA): TGTGCCACCAGTGTCCCAGGGGTAGAGACCCAGTACTTC. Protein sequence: CATSVPGVETQYF.

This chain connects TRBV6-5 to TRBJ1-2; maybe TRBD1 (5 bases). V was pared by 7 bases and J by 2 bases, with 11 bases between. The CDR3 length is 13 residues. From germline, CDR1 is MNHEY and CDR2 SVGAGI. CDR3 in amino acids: CASTTSGNYGYTF. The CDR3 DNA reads TGTGCCAGCACCACCTCAGGGAACTATGGCTACACCTTC.

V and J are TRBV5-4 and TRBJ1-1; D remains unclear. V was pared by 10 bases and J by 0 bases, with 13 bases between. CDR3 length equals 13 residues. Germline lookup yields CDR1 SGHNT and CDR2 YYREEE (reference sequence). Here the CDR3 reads CALRREMNTEAFF. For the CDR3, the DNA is TGTGCCCTACGCCGGGAAATGAACACTGAAGCTTTCTTT.

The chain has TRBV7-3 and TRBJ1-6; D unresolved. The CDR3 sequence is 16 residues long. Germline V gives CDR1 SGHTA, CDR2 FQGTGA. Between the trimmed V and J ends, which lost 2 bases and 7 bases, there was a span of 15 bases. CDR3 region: CASSLSSGPKNSPLHF. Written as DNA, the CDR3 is TGTGCCAGCAGCTTATCCTCCGGACCCAAGAATTCACCCCTCCACTTT.

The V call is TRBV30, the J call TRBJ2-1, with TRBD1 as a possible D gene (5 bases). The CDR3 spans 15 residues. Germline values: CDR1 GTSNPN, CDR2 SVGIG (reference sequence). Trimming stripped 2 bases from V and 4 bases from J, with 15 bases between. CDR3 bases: TGTGCCTGGAGTTCAGGGTTGACCGATTACAATGAGCAGTTCTTC. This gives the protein CAWSSGLTDYNEQFF.

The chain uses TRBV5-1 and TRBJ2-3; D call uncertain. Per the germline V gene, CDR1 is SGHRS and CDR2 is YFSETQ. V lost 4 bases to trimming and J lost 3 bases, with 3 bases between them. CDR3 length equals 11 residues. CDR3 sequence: CASSQTDTQYF. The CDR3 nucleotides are TGCGCCAGCAGCCAGACAGATACGCAGTATTTT.

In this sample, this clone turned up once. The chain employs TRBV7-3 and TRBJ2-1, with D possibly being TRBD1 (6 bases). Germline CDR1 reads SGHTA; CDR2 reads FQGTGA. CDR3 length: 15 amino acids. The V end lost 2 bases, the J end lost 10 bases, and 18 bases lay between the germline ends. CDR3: CASSLGGGRPGEQFF. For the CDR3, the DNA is TGTGCCAGCAGCTTAGGTGGGGGCCGCCCAGGAGAGCAGTTCTTC.

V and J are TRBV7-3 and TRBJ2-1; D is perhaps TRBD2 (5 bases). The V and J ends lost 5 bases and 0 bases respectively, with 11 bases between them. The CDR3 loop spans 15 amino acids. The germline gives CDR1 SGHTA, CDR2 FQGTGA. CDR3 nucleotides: TGTGCCAGCAGCCCACACCGGGACTCCTACAATGAGCAGTTCTTC. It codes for CASSPHRDSYNEQFF.

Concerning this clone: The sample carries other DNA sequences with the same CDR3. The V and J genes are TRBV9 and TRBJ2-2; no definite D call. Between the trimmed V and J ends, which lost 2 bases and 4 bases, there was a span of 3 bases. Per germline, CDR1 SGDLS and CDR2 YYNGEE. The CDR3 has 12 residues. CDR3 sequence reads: CASSVGTGELFF. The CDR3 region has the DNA TGTGCCAGCAGCGTGGGCACCGGGGAGCTGTTTTTT.

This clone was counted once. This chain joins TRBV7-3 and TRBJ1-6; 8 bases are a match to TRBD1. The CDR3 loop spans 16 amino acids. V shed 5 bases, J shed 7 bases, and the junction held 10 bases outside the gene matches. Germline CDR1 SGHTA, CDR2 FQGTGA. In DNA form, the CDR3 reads TGTGCCAGCAGCGCGGCCGGGACAGGAGGCAATTCACCCCTCCACTTT. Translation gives CASSAAGTGGNSPLHF. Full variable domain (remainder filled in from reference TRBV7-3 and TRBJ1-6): GAGVSQTPSNKVTEKGKYVELRCDPISGHTALYWYRQSLGQGPEFLIYFQGTGAADDSGLPNDRFFAVRPEGSVSTLKIQRTERGDSAVYLCASSAAGTGGNSPLHFGNGTRLTVT.

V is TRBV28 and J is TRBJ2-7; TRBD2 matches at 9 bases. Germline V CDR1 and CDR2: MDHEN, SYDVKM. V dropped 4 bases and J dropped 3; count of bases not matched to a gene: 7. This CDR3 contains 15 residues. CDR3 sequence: CASSSDLAGVYEQYF. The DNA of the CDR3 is TGTGCCAGCAGTTCTGACTTAGCGGGAGTCTACGAGCAGTACTTC.

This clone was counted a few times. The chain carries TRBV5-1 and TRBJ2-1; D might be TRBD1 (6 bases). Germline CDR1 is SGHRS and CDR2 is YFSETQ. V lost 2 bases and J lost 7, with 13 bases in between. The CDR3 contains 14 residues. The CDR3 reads CASSFSGHPNEQFF. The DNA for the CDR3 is TGCGCCAGCAGCTTCTCGGGACACCCGAATGAGCAGTTCTTC.

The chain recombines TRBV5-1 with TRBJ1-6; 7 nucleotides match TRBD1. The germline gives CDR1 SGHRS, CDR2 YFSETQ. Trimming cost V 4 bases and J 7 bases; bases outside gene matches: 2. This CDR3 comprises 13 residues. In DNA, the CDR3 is TGCGCCAGCAGCCCAGGGGGAAATTCACCCCTCCACTTT. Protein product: CASSPGGNSPLHF.

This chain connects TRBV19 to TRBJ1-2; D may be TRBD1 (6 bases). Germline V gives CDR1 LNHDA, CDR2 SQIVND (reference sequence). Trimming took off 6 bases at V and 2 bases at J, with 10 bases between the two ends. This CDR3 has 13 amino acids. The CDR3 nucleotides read TGTGCCAGTAGCTCCGGGACAAACTATGGCTACACCTTC. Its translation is CASSSGTNYGYTF.

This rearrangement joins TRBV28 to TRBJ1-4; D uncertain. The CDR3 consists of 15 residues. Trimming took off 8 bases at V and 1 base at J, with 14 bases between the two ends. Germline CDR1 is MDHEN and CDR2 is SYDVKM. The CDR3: CASSSPGRTNEKLFF. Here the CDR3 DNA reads TGTGCCAGCTCCTCGCCCGGGAGAACTAATGAAAAACTGTTTTTT.

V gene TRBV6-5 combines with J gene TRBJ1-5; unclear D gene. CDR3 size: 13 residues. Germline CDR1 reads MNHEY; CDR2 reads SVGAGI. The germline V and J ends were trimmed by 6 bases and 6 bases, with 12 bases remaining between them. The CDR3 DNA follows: TGTGCCAGCAGCTGGACCGAGGGTCAGCCCCAGCATTTT. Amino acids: CASSWTEGQPQHF.

The CDR3 region has the DNA TGTGCCAGCAGCCTCGATGGGGGGCAGCCCCCGTACAATGAGCAGTTCTTC. It yields the protein CASSLDGGQPPYNEQFF. The V and J genes are TRBV9 and TRBJ2-1; D possibly matches TRBD1 or TRBD2 (6 bases each). The CDR3 totals 17 residues. Germline V gives CDR1 SGDLS, CDR2 YYNGEE. Trimming removed 4 bases at V and 4 bases at J, with 21 bases between.

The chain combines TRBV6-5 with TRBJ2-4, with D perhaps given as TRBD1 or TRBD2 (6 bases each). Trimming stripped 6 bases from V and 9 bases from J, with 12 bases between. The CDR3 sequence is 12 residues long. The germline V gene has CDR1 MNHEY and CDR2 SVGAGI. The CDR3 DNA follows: TGTGCCAGCAGGAACAAGGGGGGCATTCAGTACTTC. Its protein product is CASRNKGGIQYF.